This is a list of T cell receptor beta chains from one sample in a study of OX40 agonist ivuxolimab in advanced cancers. The data were produced by immunoSEQ multiplex PCR, yet TCRdb's version contains in-frame clones alone and is incomplete. Of around 60,000 clones in the sample, approximately 88% are singletons; the top ten hold 0.7% to 0.95%. The material sequenced was CD4+ or CD8+ T cells sorted from blood, taken in a trial of the OX40 agonist ivuxolimab. The receptors originated from an adult with an advanced solid tumor such as melanoma, head and neck, liver or kidney cancer. CDR3s include the opening cysteine and the closing phenylalanine or tryptophan. Clone size, where shown, is once, few, many, or a class for clones that have expanded.

V: TRBV11-3; size: -; CDR3: CASSLQGSINEQFF
V: TRBV30; size: few; CDR3: CAWSKGTEAFF
V: TRBV6-1; size: -; CDR3: CASSDSPEDTIYF
V: TRBV6-5; size: -; CDR3: CASSYGTGHREKLFF
V: TRBV6-1; size: -; CDR3: CASSGLRGTEAFF
V: TRBV9; size: -; CDR3: CASSFDTGGPGDTQYF
V: TRBV10-3; size: -; CDR3: CAIRGQGHTGELFF
V: TRBV30; size: -; CDR3: CAWSWPAYERAEAFF
V: TRBV28; size: -; CDR3: CASRAQGNYGYTF
V: TRBV30; size: -; CDR3: CAWSWGPTEAFF
V: TRBV6-1; size: -; CDR3: CASSNKRGNNQPQHF
V: TRBV30; size: -; CDR3: CAWSTRGGRNTDTQYF
V: TRBV5-1; size: -; CDR3: CASSLLQAGTYGYTF
V: TRBV6-5; size: -; CDR3: CASSYSRNTGELFF
V: TRBV28; size: -; CDR3: CASTSGGDGQTQYF
V: TRBV2; size: -; CDR3: CASSGLASYNEQFF
V: TRBV19; size: -; CDR3: CASSTPLGGSGANVLTF
V: TRBV5-1; size: -; CDR3: CASSLAVTSFTDTQYF
V: TRBV6-6; size: -; CDR3: CASGGLGTDTQYF
V: TRBV7-2; size: -; CDR3: CASSLGLGGTEAFF
V: TRBV6-6; size: -; CDR3: CASFWGDSNQPQHF
V: TRBV30; size: once; CDR3: CAWSADADTQYF
V: TRBV11-3; size: once; CDR3: CASSLDGQTYEQYF
V: TRBV5-4; size: -; CDR3: CASSSQGIEAFF
V: TRBV19; size: once; CDR3: CASSIDRGGVGNEQFF
V: TRBV7-7; size: -; CDR3: CASSLGVGTEAFF
V: TRBV2; size: -; CDR3: CASSGLAGGYEQYF
V: TRBV11-2; size: -; CDR3: CASTQRIGTGNSYEQYF
V: TRBV6-1; size: -; CDR3: CASSRREDNSPLHF
V: TRBV5-6; size: -; CDR3: CASSFAWDSWETQYF
V: TRBV11-3; size: -; CDR3: CASSPLAGPTDTQYF
V: TRBV7-2; size: few; CDR3: CASSALARRSGELFF
V: TRBV5-8; size: -; CDR3: CASSIRTGLFTEAFF
V: TRBV28; size: few; CDR3: CASSYDLFTSYEQYF
V: TRBV5-6; size: medium-sized; CDR3: CASSLGGAGYGYTF
V: TRBV30; size: -; CDR3: CAWSAGRTEAFF
V: TRBV6-1; size: -; CDR3: CASGVLLGALYGYTF
V: TRBV5-1; size: -; CDR3: CASSFQGTGKETQYF
V: TRBV4-1; size: -; CDR3: CASSPEDSHIGYGYTF
V: TRBV5-1; size: -; CDR3: CASRPPGQANYGYTF
V: TRBV25-1; size: -; CDR3: CASSGTGVRSGGGEAFF
V: TRBV6-1; size: -; CDR3: CASSLYDGYTF
V: TRBV11-2; size: -; CDR3: CASSPRRGGVLGGELFF
V: TRBV18; size: -; CDR3: CASSPSRDNGYTF
V: TRBV18; size: -; CDR3: CASSPRTAETQYF
V: TRBV7-8; size: -; CDR3: CASSSGQGNNSPLHF
V: TRBV27; size: few; CDR3: CASSSSTGFSTDTQYF
V: TRBV5-8; size: -; CDR3: CASSLAFGTGALSEAFF
V: TRBV29-1; size: -; CDR3: CSVEDLVGGAGYGYTF
V: TRBV18; size: -; CDR3: CASLEGFNQPQHF
V: TRBV5-6; size: -; CDR3: CASSSSGGSTEAFF
V: TRBV30; size: -; CDR3: CAWSPGPPNEKLFF
V: TRBV30; size: -; CDR3: CAWSVRVGANEQFF
V: TRBV5-4; size: -; CDR3: CASSAGTSESYEQYF